The 19 T cell receptor beta chains presented below share a single source sample, sequenced in a study of blood T cell repertoires in COVID-19 (dated by TCRdb to 2019 to 2021). Library preparation employed the immunoSEQ multiplex PCR assay. In TCRdb, the immuneACCESS table is reduced to in-frame sequences with V and J assigned. These tables do not hold every clone; where another copy was compared, an unresolved V gene accounts for under half, and the others remain unexplained. The sample contains around 250,000 clones, 70% to 90% of them found a single time. In total, the top ten clones hold about 0.65% of the sample. Specimen: peripheral blood. Every receptor here comes from a human donor in a cohort sampled during active COVID-19.

As DNA, the CDR3 is TGCGCCAGCAGCTTGGACGTAAGCCAGCCCCAGCATTTT. Amino acids: CASSLDVSQPQHF. V gene TRBV5-1 combines with J gene TRBJ1-5; no firm D call. CDR1 is SGHRS, CDR2 YFSETQ, per germline. The CDR3 sequence is 13 residues long. V was cut by 0 bases and J by 7 bases, with 8 bases left in between.

V gene TRBV7-2 combines with J gene TRBJ1-2; 7 bases match TRBD1. There are 14 residues in the CDR3. V shed 5 bases, J shed 4 bases, and the junction held 7 bases outside the gene matches. Per the germline V gene, CDR1 is SGHTA and CDR2 is FQGNSA. This chain's CDR3 is CASSGSGQTYGYTF. CDR3 DNA sequence: TGTGCCAGCAGCGGATCGGGACAGACCTATGGCTACACCTTC.

This chain joins TRBV6-6 and TRBJ1-1; D may be TRBD1 (5 bases). The CDR3 is 15 amino acids. Deletions cut 2 bases from V and 1 base from J, with 11 bases between. Germline CDR1 reads MNHNY; CDR2 reads SVGAGI (reference sequence). CDR3 sequence: CASSYESQGNTEAFF. The CDR3 DNA reads TGTGCCAGCAGTTACGAGAGTCAGGGGAACACTGAAGCTTTCTTT.

The V and J genes are TRBV28 and TRBJ1-2; no definite D call. V dropped 6 bases and J dropped 5 bases, with 13 bases sitting between them. CDR1 is MDHEN and CDR2 is SYDVKM in the germline V gene. The CDR3 loop spans 13 amino acids. CDR3 coding DNA: TGTGCCAGCAGCCGATGGTCCCTATATGGCTACACCTTC. Amino acids: CASSRWSLYGYTF.

For this clone: This specimen includes other DNA sequences encoding the same CDR3. The chain carries TRBV3-1 (or the pseudogene TRBV3-2) and TRBJ1-1; 9 bases line up with TRBD1. Trimming cost V 6 bases and J 1 base; bases outside gene matches: 3. The CDR3 length is 14 residues. From germline, CDR1 is LGHDT and CDR2 YNNKEL (reference sequence). The CDR3 sequence: CASRPGQGNTEAFF. In DNA, the CDR3 is TGTGCCAGCAGACCGGGACAGGGGAACACTGAAGCTTTCTTT.

The chain couples TRBV12-3 or TRBV12-4 to TRBJ1-2; 8 bases agree with TRBD1. This CDR3 contains 13 residues. Losses at the gene ends were 6 bases for V and 8 bases for J; bases not matched to a gene: 8. The CDR3 coding sequence is TGTGCCAGCAGCCCCGGACAGGGAGGAGGCTACACCTTC. Its protein is CASSPGQGGGYTF.

J is TRBJ1-1 and V is TRBV30, with D possibly being TRBD1 (5 bases). The ends were cut back, 3 bases at V and 1 base at J, with 9 bases in the middle. The CDR3 is 13 residues long. CDR1 GTSNPN and CDR2 SVGIG come from the germline V gene (reference sequence). The CDR3 is CAWSGHSNTEAFF. DNA of the CDR3: TGTGCCTGGAGCGGACACTCGAACACTGAAGCTTTCTTT.

The chain joins TRBV5-1 to TRBJ1-1, with 7 bases identical to TRBD1. V shed 1 base and J 5 bases; nucleotides not matched to a gene: 8. The germline CDR1 and CDR2 sequences are SGHRS and YFSETQ. The CDR3 sequence is 15 residues long. CDR3 residues: CASSLWGQQGTEAFF. For the CDR3, the DNA is TGCGCCAGCAGCTTGTGGGGTCAACAGGGGACTGAAGCTTTCTTT. Using reference TRBV5-1 and TRBJ1-1 for the parts outside the CDR3, the full variable domain is KAGVTQTPRYLIKTRGQQVTLSCSPISGHRSVSWYQQTPGQGLQFLFEYFSETQRNKGNFPGRFSGRQFSNSRSEMNVSTLELGDSALYLCASSLWGQQGTEAFFGQGTRLTVV.

Points on this clone: The germline gene is not matched at one end of the junction; a read error may be the cause. Other DNA variants within this sample encode the same CDR3. V is TRBV9 and J is TRBJ2-7; TRBD2 aligns across 11 bases. The CDR3 covers 14 residues. Germline V gene data show CDR1 as SGDLS and CDR2 as YYNGEE. CDR3 nucleotides: TGTGCCAGCAGTAGCGGGAGGGCCGGGTACGAACAGTACTTC. Protein product: CASSSGRAGYEQYF.

This chain links TRBV4-3 with TRBJ1-3; D gene ambiguous. In germline, CDR1 is LGHNA, CDR2 YSLEER. CDR3 length: 14 residues. The V end lost 8 bases, the J end lost 4 bases, and 15 bases lay between the germline ends. The CDR3: CASAPEVSGNTIYF. CDR3 bases: TGCGCCAGCGCCCCCGAGGTTTCGGGAAACACCATATATTTT.

The gene calls are TRBV11-3 and TRBJ1-1, with TRBD1 matching 7 bases. The germline V gene has CDR1 SGHNT and CDR2 YENEEA. This CDR3 has 14 residues. The V segment lost 4 bases and the J segment 0 bases; nucleotides outside the gene matches: 2. CDR3 sequence reads: CASSSGTVNTEAFF. The CDR3 DNA reads as TGTGCCAGCAGCTCCGGGACAGTGAACACTGAAGCTTTCTTT.

The chain has TRBV25-1 and TRBJ1-2; no clear D gene. Trimming left V 3 bases short and J 2 bases short, with 19 bases between. The length of the CDR3 is 17 residues. Germline CDR1 is MGHDK and CDR2 is SYGVNS. CDR3 DNA: TGTGCCAGCAGTGATCCATCAAGCGGATACGGAAACTATGGCTACACCTTC. Amino acids: CASSDPSSGYGNYGYTF.

This clone was seen a single time. This chain joins TRBV6-6 and TRBJ2-3; no firm D call. CDR3 length: 16 residues. V lost 4 bases, J lost 4 bases, and 18 bases lay in between. Germline V lookup: CDR1 MNHNY, CDR2 SVGAGI (reference sequence). The CDR3: CASSSPPADPADTQYF. Here the CDR3 DNA reads TGTGCCAGCAGTTCCCCCCCGGCGGATCCCGCAGATACGCAGTATTTT.

V usage is TRBV30 and J usage is TRBJ2-6; D unresolved. Germline loops: CDR1 GTSNPN, CDR2 SVGIG (reference sequence). The CDR3 contains 14 residues. V was cut by 2 bases and J by 1 base, with 6 bases left in between. The DNA of the CDR3 is TGTGCCTGGAGTAGAGCTTCTGGGGCCAACGTCCTGACTTTC. This encodes CAWSRASGANVLTF.

The CDR3 region has the DNA TGTGCCAGCAGTGAACCACAGGGCCCCTTTAATGAAAAACTGTTTTTT. Its translation is CASSEPQGPFNEKLFF. The genes are TRBV6-1 and TRBJ1-4; weak D call: TRBD1 (6 bases). The germline CDR1 and CDR2 sequences are MNHNS and SASEGT. This CDR3 spans 16 amino acids. V was cut by 2 bases and J by 4 bases, with 14 bases left in between.

The chain is built from TRBV28 and TRBJ1-6, with 8 bases that match TRBD1. CDR3 length equals 16 residues. Germline V gives CDR1 MDHEN, CDR2 SYDVKM. V lost 6 bases to trimming and J lost 4 bases; unmatched junction nucleotides: 8. In nucleotides, the CDR3 is TGTGCCAGCAGCCACCGGGACAGGAGATATAATTCACCCCTCCACTTT. It encodes CASSHRDRRYNSPLHF.

The chain joins TRBV2 to TRBJ2-6; no reliable D call. The CDR3 runs to 14 residues. Deletions cut 7 bases from V and 0 bases from J, with 7 bases between. Germline assignment: CDR1 SNHLY and CDR2 FYNNEI. The CDR3 loop is CASTAVSGANVLTF. CDR3 sequence (DNA): TGTGCCAGCACCGCAGTCTCTGGGGCCAACGTCCTGACTTTC. The variable domain in full, completed from reference TRBV2 and TRBJ2-6, reads EPEVTQTPSHQVTQMGQEVILRCVPISNHLYFYWYRQILGQKVEFLVSFYNNEISEKSEIFDDQFSVERPDGSNFTLKIRSTKLEDSAMYFCASTAVSGANVLTFGAGSRLTVL.

The gene calls are TRBV19 and TRBJ1-2; tentatively, D is TRBD1 (5 bases). V lost 3 bases and J 6 bases, leaving 14 bases between the germline ends. Germline CDR1 and CDR2: LNHDA and SQIVND (reference sequence). CDR3 length equals 14 residues. CDR3 nucleotides: TGTGCCAGTAGTATTTGGGGGGGGTCGAATGGCTACACCTTC. Protein: CASSIWGGSNGYTF.

The J gene is TRBJ2-1, the V gene TRBV27; 9 nucleotides agree with TRBD2. V lost 5 bases, J lost 3 bases, and 8 bases stayed unmatched. Germline V gene sequence: CDR1 MNHEY, CDR2 SMNVEV (reference sequence). The CDR3 spans 16 residues. Here the CDR3 DNA reads TGTGCCAGCAGTCACCGACTAGCGGAGTTCTACAATGAGCAGTTCTTC. Protein product: CASSHRLAEFYNEQFF.